A single sample gave rise to the 29 T cell receptor beta chains below, sequenced in a study of blood T cells in healthy people across ages. A second PCR, run for roughly 7 to 11 cycles, used a sample-barcoded 5' primer plus a J-beta primer mix. TCRdb ran MiXCR on the 5' RACE reads and lists one entry per CDR3 protein. The sample records about 640,000 distinct CDR3 sequences, roughly two fifths being singletons. The sequenced sample consisted of blood. The receptors were gathered from a man older than 75 in good health.

This clonotype showed up just a few times. This chain uses TRBV12-3 or TRBV12-4 with TRBJ2-5; tentative D call: TRBD2 (6 bases). V lost 3 bases and J lost 4, with 12 bases in between. The CDR3 has 14 residues. The CDR3 nucleotides are TGTGCCAGCAGTTTTGGAGGGGACGCAGAGACCCAGTACTTC. Its translation is CASSFGGDAETQYF.

This clonotype was detected only a few times. The chain employs TRBV7-2 and TRBJ2-3; D may be TRBD2 (5 bases). CDR3 length: 14 amino acids. V lost 2 bases, J lost 8 bases, and 14 bases lay in between. Germline CDR1 SGHTA, CDR2 FQGNSA. This CDR3 reads CASSLLELAGTQYF. The CDR3 nucleotides are TGTGCCAGCAGCTTACTGGAATTGGCGGGTACGCAGTATTTT.

This chain connects TRBV6-4 to TRBJ2-6, with D possibly being TRBD1 (6 bases). Germline V gives CDR1 MRHNA, CDR2 SNTAGT. The CDR3 has 16 amino acids. Trimming took off 0 bases at V and 2 bases at J, with 8 bases between the two ends. For the CDR3, the DNA is TGTGCCAGCAGTGACTCGGCAGGGGCTGGGGCCAACGTCCTGACTTTC. Encoded protein: CASSDSAGAGANVLTF.

This clonotype was counted a few times. A read error may explain this, as a much larger clone is one base away. The J gene is TRBJ2-7, the V gene TRBV29-1; 11 bases line up with TRBD1. The CDR3 has 17 amino acids. V lost 6 bases to trimming and J lost 7 bases; unmatched junction nucleotides: 20. Germline-derived CDR1 and CDR2 are SQVTM and ANQGSEA. The CDR3: CSVGEYTRDRGENEQYF. Written as DNA, the CDR3 is TGCAGCGTCGGGGAATACACCCGGGACAGGGGGGAGAATGAGCAGTACTTC.

As regards this clonotype: A read error may explain this, as a much larger clone is one base away. Written as DNA, the CDR3 is TGTGCCAGCAGTTACCTCGGGGCGGGCACAGAGACGCAGTATTTT. Its protein product is CASSYLGAGTETQYF. This chain connects TRBV6-5 to TRBJ2-3; D is possibly TRBD1 or TRBD2 (5 bases each). This CDR3 is built from 15 residues. Germline lookup yields CDR1 MNHEY and CDR2 SVGAGI.

Comments on this clonotype: Sequence at one end of the junction differs from germline and may be a read error. J is TRBJ2-5 and V is TRBV2; 9 nucleotides agree with TRBD2. The V gene's germline CDR1 is SNHLY and CDR2 FYNNEI. This CDR3 has 16 residues. CDR3 nucleotides: TGTGCCAGCAGTGACGGGGGCGGGGGGGTCCAAGAGATCCAGTACTTC. As protein: CASSDGGGGVQEIQYF. The full variable domain, its missing parts supplied by reference TRBV2 and TRBJ2-5, is EPEVTQTPSHQVTQMGQEVILRCVPISNHLYFYWYRQILGQKVEFLVSFYNNEISEKSEIFDDQFSVERPDGSNFTLKIRSTKLEDSAMYFCASSDGGGGVQEIQYFGPGTRLLVL.

This clonotype has ten or more counts. The rearrangement uses TRBV5-6 and TRBJ2-6, with D perhaps matching TRBD2 (6 bases). CDR3 size: 18 residues. V was shortened by 4 bases and J by 0 bases, with 17 bases between the two germline ends. Germline V gives CDR1 SGHDT, CDR2 YYEEEE. The CDR3 bases are TGTGCCAGCAGCCCAATTGGGACTGCCAACTCTGGGGCCAACGTCCTGACTTTC. Amino acids: CASSPIGTANSGANVLTF.

This clonotype was counted a few times. This chain uses TRBV12-3 or TRBV12-4 with TRBJ2-3; 9 bases line up with TRBD2. The CDR3 sequence is 15 residues long. Trimming cost V 8 bases and J 4 bases; bases outside gene matches: 10. CDR3 sequence (DNA): TGTGCCAGCCGTGCTAGAGGGACTAGCTCAGATACGCAGTATTTT. It specifies CASRARGTSSDTQYF.

The chain couples TRBV5-1 to TRBJ2-1; the D gene is possibly TRBD2 (6 bases). CDR1 SGHRS and CDR2 YFSETQ come from the germline V gene. Deletions cut 5 bases from V and 0 bases from J, with 9 bases between. This CDR3 comprises 14 residues. The CDR3 is CASRLTSSYNEQFF. The CDR3 nucleotides read TGCGCCAGCAGGTTGACTAGCTCCTACAATGAGCAGTTCTTC.

J is TRBJ2-1 and V is TRBV6-5, with D perhaps TRBD2 (5 bases). V dropped 10 bases and J dropped 0 bases, with 10 bases sitting between them. The CDR3 spans 13 residues. Germline CDR1 reads MNHEY; CDR2 reads SVGAGI. The CDR3: CATGLLSYNEQFF. CDR3 bases: TGTGCCACCGGACTCCTCTCCTACAATGAGCAGTTCTTC.

This sequence joins TRBV2 and TRBJ1-2; 9 nucleotides match TRBD1. The CDR3 consists of 12 residues. Germline CDR1 is SNHLY and CDR2 is FYNNEI. The junction had 7 bases not matched to a gene; V was cut back by 6 bases and J by 11 bases. In nucleotides, the CDR3 is TGTGCCAGCAGGGAGGGACAGGGAAGTTACACCTTC. Protein sequence: CASREGQGSYTF.

This chain links TRBV20-1 with TRBJ2-6, with D perhaps being TRBD1 or TRBD2 (6 bases each). The V and J ends lost 8 bases and 2 bases respectively, with 13 bases between them. The germline CDR1 and CDR2 sequences are DFQATT and SNEGSKA (reference sequence). There are 14 residues in the CDR3. CDR3 nucleotides: TGCAGTACTAAAAGGGGGGCTGGGGCCAACGTCCTGACTTTC. Its translation: CSTKRGAGANVLTF.

The rearrangement uses TRBV5-1 and TRBJ2-3; 13 bases are shared with TRBD2. The germline gives CDR1 SGHRS, CDR2 YFSETQ. The V segment lost 7 bases and the J segment 1 base; nucleotides outside the gene matches: 3. The CDR3 sequence is 15 residues long. The CDR3 coding sequence is TGCGCCAGCGGCGGGACTAGCGGGGGCACAGATACGCAGTATTTT. It translates to CASGGTSGGTDTQYF.

In regard to this clonotype: A much larger clone lies a single base off, so this may be a read error. V gene TRBV20-1 combines with J gene TRBJ2-4, with 8 bases fitting TRBD2. The DNA end favors TRBJ2-7, so the J call may be wrong. Germline V lookup: CDR1 DFQATT, CDR2 SNEGSKA (reference sequence). The CDR3 has 17 residues. CDR3 protein: CSASQSGGGRPLHEQYF. Written as DNA, the CDR3 is TGCAGTGCTAGTCAATCCGGGGGCGGGAGGCCCCTCCACGAGCAGTACTTC.

This chain connects TRBV5-6 to TRBJ2-6; 7 nucleotides align to TRBD1. The CDR3 runs 15 residues. Trimming removed 7 bases from V and 0 bases from J; junction bases left unmatched: 4. The germline V gene encodes CDR1 SGHDT and CDR2 YYEEEE. In DNA form, the CDR3 reads TGTGCCAGCGGGACAGCTCGCTCTGGGGCCAACGTCCTGACTTTC. Amino acids: CASGTARSGANVLTF.

This clonotype has just a few counts. The genes are TRBV6-2 or TRBV6-3 and TRBJ2-5; D call uncertain. V lost 9 bases and J 2 bases, leaving 10 bases between the germline ends. Per the germline V gene, CDR1 is MNHEY and CDR2 is SVGEGT. The CDR3 contains 12 residues. CDR3 loop: CASTQVQETQYF. The DNA of the CDR3 is TGTGCCAGTACCCAGGTTCAAGAGACCCAGTACTTC.

The chain carries TRBV3-1 and TRBJ2-7, with 9 bases fitting TRBD2. Germline V gene sequence: CDR1 LGHDT, CDR2 YNNKEL (reference sequence). J gave up 10 bases and V 3 bases, and 4 bases lay outside the gene matches. The CDR3 extends over 12 amino acids. CDR3: CASSHGGTSQYF. The DNA of the CDR3 is TGTGCCAGCAGCCATGGGGGGACTAGCCAGTACTTC.

A word on this clonotype: An end of the junction differs from the germline gene, which may be a read error. This rearrangement joins TRBV6-6 to TRBJ2-7; the D gene could be TRBD1 or TRBD2 (5 bases each). This CDR3 region has 14 residues. Germline-derived CDR1 and CDR2 are MNHNY and SVGAGI (reference sequence). CDR3 in DNA: TGTGCCAGCAGCCCAGCTGGGACCGGTTACGTGCAGTACTTC. Its translation is CASSPAGTGYVQYF.

This clonotype was detected only a few times. The chain's CDR3 is CASSEQGGVGGYTF. The DNA of the CDR3 is TGTGCCAGCAGTGAGCAAGGGGGCGTTGGTGGCTACACCTTC. This chain links TRBV6-2 or TRBV6-3 with TRBJ1-2; 7 nucleotides match TRBD1. This CDR3 spans 14 amino acids. V lost 5 bases and J lost 7; bases outside the gene matches: 10. The germline V gene has CDR1 MNHEY and CDR2 SVGEGT.

The rearrangement uses TRBV9 and TRBJ2-5; D is perhaps TRBD1 (5 bases). The length of the CDR3 is 16 residues. Trimming left V 4 bases short and J 6 bases short, with 22 bases between. The germline gives CDR1 SGDLS, CDR2 YYNGEE. This CDR3 is CASSSQGQGREKTQYF. Here the CDR3 DNA reads TGTGCCAGCAGCTCCCAGGGTCAGGGTAGGGAAAAGACCCAGTACTTC.

This clonotype was counted a single time. The chain uses TRBV9 and TRBJ1-6, with 7 nucleotides matching TRBD1. Germline CDR1 SGDLS, CDR2 YYNGEE. Unmatched junction bases numbered 6, after V lost 2 bases and J lost 7 bases. The CDR3 is 15 amino acids. The CDR3 region has the DNA TGTGCCAGCAGCGTGACAGGGACCCTAAATTCACCCCTCCACTTT. This translates into CASSVTGTLNSPLHF.

This clonotype turned up a few times. The chain employs TRBV6-2 or TRBV6-3 and TRBJ2-7; D is ambiguous. CDR1 and CDR2 from the germline V gene are MNHEY and SVGEGT. CDR3 size: 14 residues. Trimming took off 3 bases at V and 0 bases at J, with 9 bases between the two ends. Written as DNA, the CDR3 is TGTGCCAGCAGTTATTACGGCAACTCCTACGAGCAGTACTTC. Translated: CASSYYGNSYEQYF.

V usage is TRBV7-6 and J usage is TRBJ2-4; no clear D. The J call is in doubt because the DNA end fits TRBJ2-7 better. CDR3 length: 13 amino acids. CDR1 is SGHVS and CDR2 is FNYEAQ in the germline V gene. The CDR3: CASSLIGYDEQYF. DNA of the CDR3: TGTGCCAGCAGCTTAATAGGGTATGACGAGCAGTACTTC.

There are many counts of this clonotype. The chain employs TRBV20-1 and TRBJ2-7; 7 bases match TRBD1. The V gene's germline CDR1 is DFQATT and CDR2 SNEGSKA (reference sequence). V dropped 4 bases and J dropped 0; count of bases not matched to a gene: 3. The CDR3 length is 13 residues. The CDR3 reads CSANRDSSYEQYF. In DNA form, the CDR3 reads TGCAGTGCTAACCGGGACAGCTCCTACGAGCAGTACTTC.

In its sample, this clonotype was seen a few times. This chain connects TRBV4-1 to TRBJ2-3; the D call may be TRBD1 or TRBD2 (5 bases each). CDR3 length equals 16 residues. Trimming shortened V by 3 bases and J by 0 bases, and 13 bases separated the two germline ends. CDR1 is MGHRA, CDR2 YSYEKL, per germline. The DNA for the CDR3 is TGCGCCAGCAGCCATGACGGGACGGTGAGCACAGATACGCAGTATTTT. The encoded protein is CASSHDGTVSTDTQYF.

This clonotype was detected only a few times. The chain has TRBV6-5 and TRBJ2-3, with D perhaps matching TRBD1 (5 bases). This CDR3 is 15 amino acids long. The germline CDR1 and CDR2 sequences are MNHEY and SVGAGI. V lost 6 bases, J lost 0 bases, and 13 bases lay in between. CDR3 loop: CASSRDQGSTDTQYF. CDR3 sequence (DNA): TGTGCCAGCAGCCGAGATCAGGGTAGCACAGATACGCAGTATTTT.

The table lists this clonotype with many counts. The rearrangement joins TRBV7-2 to TRBJ2-5; perhaps TRBD1 as D (6 bases). The CDR3 is 14 residues long. V lost 4 bases to trimming and J lost 1 base, with 10 bases between them. Germline lookup yields CDR1 SGHTA and CDR2 FQGNSA. The CDR3 DNA reads TGTGCCAGCAGCTCTACAGGGCCCCAAGAGACCCAGTACTTC. It translates to CASSSTGPQETQYF. The full variable domain, its missing parts supplied by reference TRBV7-2 and TRBJ2-5, is GAGVSQSPSNKVTEKGKDVELRCDPISGHTALYWYRQSLGQGLEFLIYFQGNSAPDKSGLPSDRFSAERTGGSVSTLTIQRTQQEDSAVYLCASSSTGPQETQYFGPGTRLLVL.

This clonotype has a count of ten or more. The chain recombines TRBV12-3 or TRBV12-4 with TRBJ2-7; D is perhaps TRBD1 (6 bases). The CDR3 has 13 residues. Trimming removed 6 bases from V and 0 bases from J, with 9 bases in between. CDR3 amino acids: CASSRQVSYEQYF. DNA of the CDR3: TGTGCCAGCAGCCGACAGGTCTCCTACGAGCAGTACTTC.

A remark on this clonotype: The junction departs from germline at one end; a sequencing error may be responsible. This rearrangement joins TRBV6-2 or TRBV6-3 to TRBJ2-7, with D unclear. The CDR3 extends over 12 amino acids. CDR1 is MNHEY, CDR2 SVGEGT, per germline. The CDR3 DNA follows: TGTGCCAGCAGTACCTATACCTACGAGAAGTACTTC. This sequence encodes CASSTYTYEKYF.